This T cell receptor (beta chain) was recorded in a study of T cell changes during pregnancy in multiple sclerosis. Between the trimmed V and J ends, which lost 10 bases and 10 bases, there was a span of 17 bases. The CDR3 totals 13 residues. CDR1 is LNHDA and CDR2 is SQIVND in the germline V gene (reference sequence). The assay was immunoSEQ multiplex PCR, and TCRdb's table has in-frame clones only and misses some. The data contain 50,000 to 65,000 clones, around 91% of them singletons. The origin of this receptor is a female donor in good health, enrolled as a control in a pregnancy study. The V gene is TRBV19, the J gene TRBJ1-6; D unclear. The sample here was peripheral blood, taken in the third trimester of pregnancy. The chain's CDR3 is CATNLGVKSPLHF. CDR3 in DNA: TGTGCCACCAATCTCGGGGTGAAATCACCCCTCCACTTT.